A single sample gave rise to the 21 T cell receptor beta chains below, sequenced in a study of cytomegalovirus exposure and HLA in healthy donors. The PCR contained 60 Vbeta and 13 Jbeta primers. TCRdb's copy holds only in-frame clones and misses some; the assay was immunoSEQ multiplex PCR. This table holds about 190,000 clones, 75% to 85% found once. The sequencing input was PBMCs. These TCRs come from a woman in her 50s in good health and CMV-seronegative.

The chain links TRBV2 to TRBJ1-5; 10 bases map to TRBD1. Per the germline V gene, CDR1 is SNHLY and CDR2 is FYNNEI. This CDR3 comprises 15 residues. Losses at the gene ends were 7 bases for V and 5 bases for J; bases not matched to a gene: 8. CDR3 sequence (DNA): TGTGCCAGCAAACGGGACAGGGGAAGTGATCAGCCCCAGCATTTT. It codes for CASKRDRGSDQPQHF. The entire variable domain, with the rest obtained from reference TRBV2 and TRBJ1-5, is as follows: EPEVTQTPSHQVTQMGQEVILRCVPISNHLYFYWYRQILGQKVEFLVSFYNNEISEKSEIFDDQFSVERPDGSNFTLKIRSTKLEDSAMYFCASKRDRGSDQPQHFGDGTRLSIL.

CDR3 sequence: CASSPTQPGGYTF. Here the CDR3 DNA reads TGTGCCAGCAGCCCGACGCAACCGGGAGGCTACACCTTC. J is TRBJ1-2 and V is TRBV7-2; D ambiguous. This CDR3 contains 13 residues. The V end was cut by 5 bases, the J end by 8 bases, with 15 bases between. Germline values: CDR1 SGHTA, CDR2 FQGNSA. Filled out from reference TRBV7-2 and TRBJ1-2, the complete variable domain reads GAGVSQSPSNKVTEKGKDVELRCDPISGHTALYWYRQSLGQGLEFLIYFQGNSAPDKSGLPSDRFSAERTGGSVSTLTIQRTQQEDSAVYLCASSPTQPGGYTFGSGTRLTVV.

V gene TRBV4-2 combines with J gene TRBJ1-1, with a weak D call TRBD1 (5 bases). Germline V lookup: CDR1 LGHNA, CDR2 YNFKEQ. The germline V and J ends were trimmed by 4 bases and 7 bases, with 19 bases remaining between them. The CDR3 is 15 amino acids. The CDR3 region has the DNA TGTGCCAGCAGCCCAGTCGGGGGGGGTTCGAATGAAGCTTTCTTT. Translating it yields CASSPVGGGSNEAFF.

The chain employs TRBV9 and TRBJ2-3; TRBD2 matches at 9 bases. CDR3 length: 17 residues. With 4 bases clipped from V and 1 base from J, the junction kept 10 bases outside the gene matches. The germline V gene encodes CDR1 SGDLS and CDR2 YYNGEE. The CDR3 DNA follows: TGTGCCAGCAGCCCCCGAAGCGGGGGGACTCGCACAGATACGCAGTATTTT. This gives the protein CASSPRSGGTRTDTQYF.

The rearrangement uses TRBV6-5 and TRBJ2-7; TRBD2 matches at 12 bases. CDR1 is MNHEY, CDR2 SVGAGI, per germline. V was pared by 8 bases and J by 1 base, with 0 bases of the junction left unmatched. CDR3 length: 13 residues. The CDR3 region is CASGTSGSYEQYF. In DNA, the CDR3 is TGTGCCAGCGGGACTAGCGGGTCCTACGAGCAGTACTTC.

V is TRBV7-9 and J is TRBJ1-2; D is uncertain. CDR3 length: 14 residues. In germline, CDR1 is SEHNR, CDR2 FQNEAQ (reference sequence). V was cut by 1 base and J by 2 bases, with 8 bases left in between. The CDR3 loop is CASSLGAANYGYTF. Written as DNA, the CDR3 is TGTGCCAGCAGCTTAGGAGCGGCAAACTATGGCTACACCTTC.

The chain employs TRBV18 and TRBJ2-2; no clear D. The CDR3 contains 14 residues. Trimming shortened V by 4 bases and J by 7 bases, and 13 bases separated the two germline ends. Germline lookup yields CDR1 KGHSH and CDR2 LQKENI. The chain's CDR3 is CASSRVQTGGELFF. The CDR3 bases are TGTGCCAGCTCACGGGTCCAGACGGGCGGGGAGCTGTTTTTT.

This clone is a singleton in its sample. This chain uses TRBV11-2 with TRBJ1-1; TRBD1 might be the D (5 bases). Germline assignment: CDR1 SGHAT and CDR2 FQNNGV. The V gene lost 1 base and the J gene lost 1 base, with 13 bases spanning the gap. The CDR3 covers 16 residues. CDR3 loop: CASSLGGRQGNTEAFF. CDR3 sequence (DNA): TGTGCCAGCAGCTTAGGCGGGAGGCAGGGGAACACTGAAGCTTTCTTT.

A single count supports this clone. The chain uses TRBV11-2 and TRBJ2-1, with a tentative D call TRBD1 (6 bases). CDR1 and CDR2 (germline): SGHAT, FQNNGV. The CDR3 totals 13 residues. In DNA, the CDR3 is TGTGCAACAGCGTATTTGGGACAATATGAGCAGTTCTTC. It is translated as CATAYLGQYEQFF.

The chain links TRBV19 to TRBJ1-2; TRBD1 might be the D (5 bases). Germline loops: CDR1 LNHDA, CDR2 SQIVND (reference sequence). The CDR3 totals 12 residues. Trimming cost V 5 bases and J 2 bases, with 6 bases left between them. DNA of the CDR3: TGTGCCAGTAGTCCAGGGAACTATGGCTACACCTTC. This codes for CASSPGNYGYTF.

The V gene is TRBV27, the J gene TRBJ1-4, with D possibly matching TRBD1 (5 bases). This CDR3 has 14 residues. Per the germline V gene, CDR1 is MNHEY and CDR2 is SMNVEV (reference sequence). V shed 6 bases and J shed 4 bases, with 12 bases lying between them. Here the CDR3 reads CASSRQPSNEKLFF. The CDR3 DNA reads as TGTGCCAGCAGCCGACAGCCAAGTAATGAAAAACTGTTTTTT.

This rearrangement joins TRBV9 to TRBJ1-4; tentatively, D is TRBD1 (5 bases). Germline assignment: CDR1 SGDLS and CDR2 YYNGEE. The V end was cut by 4 bases, the J end by 7 bases, with 17 bases between. The CDR3 is 15 residues long. The CDR3 here is CASSPQQVWGEKLFF. DNA for the CDR3: TGTGCCAGCAGCCCCCAACAGGTATGGGGTGAAAAACTGTTTTTT.

This clone was counted once. The V gene is TRBV27, the J gene TRBJ1-4; D perhaps matches TRBD1 (6 bases). This CDR3 has 19 residues. Trimming removed 1 base from V and 0 bases from J, with 18 bases in between. Germline CDR1 reads MNHEY; CDR2 reads SMNVEV (reference sequence). The DNA of the CDR3 is TGTGCCAGCAGTTTATTTTCGACAGGCCCTATTGCAACTAATGAAAAACTGTTTTTT. It yields the protein CASSLFSTGPIATNEKLFF.

This clone has more than one count but fewer than ten. This chain links TRBV4-3 with TRBJ2-2; 7 bases fit TRBD1. Germline V gene lookup returns CDR1 LGHNA and CDR2 YSLEER. CDR3 length: 14 amino acids. V was pared by 6 bases and J by 8 bases, with 9 bases of the junction left unmatched. CDR3 residues: CASRPGQATGELFF. The CDR3, as DNA: TGCGCCAGCAGGCCCGGACAGGCTACGGGGGAGCTGTTTTTT.

The chain joins TRBV7-9 to TRBJ1-1; perhaps TRBD1 as D (5 bases). This CDR3 comprises 16 residues. Germline values: CDR1 SEHNR, CDR2 FQNEAQ (reference sequence). Trimming pared 1 base from V and 5 bases from J, leaving 17 bases between. CDR3 residues: CASSLDRRPLRTEAFF. CDR3 bases: TGTGCCAGCAGCTTAGACAGGCGTCCATTGCGGACTGAAGCTTTCTTT.

The V call is TRBV19, the J call TRBJ1-2; D might be TRBD1 (5 bases). Germline CDR1 and CDR2: LNHDA and SQIVND (reference sequence). CDR3 length: 17 residues. V was clipped by 6 bases and J by 5 bases, with 25 bases between them. CDR3 residues: CASSPQGRVGAEYGYTF. The DNA for the CDR3 is TGTGCCAGTAGCCCCCAGGGTCGAGTCGGTGCGGAATATGGCTACACCTTC.

The sample holds a few counts of this clone. This chain uses TRBV6-6 with TRBJ1-1; D may be TRBD1 (6 bases). Germline CDR1 and CDR2: MNHNY and SVGAGI (reference sequence). There are 13 residues in the CDR3. V was clipped by 7 bases and J by 1 base, with 10 bases between them. This chain's CDR3 is CASTQGRNTEAFF. DNA for the CDR3: TGTGCCAGCACTCAGGGGAGGAACACTGAAGCTTTCTTT.

V gene TRBV5-1 combines with J gene TRBJ2-1, with TRBD2 identical over 13 bases. CDR3 size: 19 residues. V trimming: 1 base; J trimming: 0 bases; junction bases outside the gene matches: 7. CDR1 and CDR2 from the germline V gene are SGHRS and YFSETQ. CDR3 protein: CASSLKTSGGPSSYNEQFF. CDR3 coding DNA: TGCGCCAGCAGCTTGAAGACTAGCGGGGGGCCTAGCTCCTACAATGAGCAGTTCTTC.

This clone has just one count. The chain couples TRBV5-4 to TRBJ1-2; no firm D call. This CDR3 spans 15 amino acids. Germline-derived CDR1 and CDR2 are SGHNT and YYREEE (reference sequence). V lost 4 bases and J lost 7, with 20 bases in between. The CDR3 DNA reads TGTGCCAGCAGCCCATACAGTGAAAGTCCGCTTGGCTACACCTTC. This sequence encodes CASSPYSESPLGYTF. The whole variable domain, filled in from reference TRBV5-4 and TRBJ1-2, reads ETGVTQSPTHLIKTRGQQVTLRCSSQSGHNTVSWYQQALGQGPQFIFQYYREEENGRGNFPPRFSGLQFPNYSSELNVNALELDDSALYLCASSPYSESPLGYTFGSGTRLTVV.

This sequence joins TRBV19 and TRBJ1-2; 7 bases align to TRBD1. Germline loops: CDR1 LNHDA, CDR2 SQIVND (reference sequence). The CDR3 has 14 residues. With V trimmed by 4 bases and J by 3 bases, 5 bases remained unmatched. The CDR3 spells CASSTWDSHYGYTF. The DNA of the CDR3 is TGTGCCAGTAGTACCTGGGACAGCCACTATGGCTACACCTTC.

The genes are TRBV27 and TRBJ1-6; possibly TRBD1 for D (5 bases). Germline CDR1 reads MNHEY; CDR2 reads SMNVEV (reference sequence). V lost 3 bases, J lost 8 bases, and 8 bases lay in between. The CDR3 length is 13 residues. The CDR3 nucleotides read TGTGCCAGCAGTTTTGGGGCCGATTCACCCCTCCACTTT. Its protein is CASSFGADSPLHF.